The 23 T cell receptor beta chains presented below share a single source sample, sequenced in a study of blood T cell repertoires in COVID-19. Repertoires were generated with immunoSEQ multiplex PCR, while TCRdb's copy carries only in-frame clones and drops some. The sample has about 200,000 clones, over 75% seen once; the top ten hold roughly 6%. Specimen: peripheral blood. The receptors here all came from a woman in her 40s who had recovered from COVID-19.

This clone appeared once. This chain uses TRBV24-1 with TRBJ2-3; TRBD1 aligns across 8 bases. J was trimmed by 3 bases and V by 9 bases; bases with no gene match: 4. Germline V CDR1 and CDR2: KGHDR, SFDVKD. The CDR3 sequence is 13 residues long. CDR3 bases: TGTGCCACCGGGGACAGGCCAACAGATACGCAGTATTTT. Amino acids: CATGDRPTDTQYF.

The chain is built from TRBV5-1 and TRBJ1-2, with no clear D. V was pared by 2 bases and J by 4 bases, with 12 bases between. The CDR3 loop spans 14 amino acids. Germline V gene sequence: CDR1 SGHRS, CDR2 YFSETQ. The CDR3 DNA reads as TGCGCCAGCAGCTTATTCCCAAGCACCTATGGCTACACCTTC. Encoded protein: CASSLFPSTYGYTF.

J is TRBJ1-1 and V is TRBV30, with D perhaps matching TRBD1 (5 bases). V was clipped by 4 bases and J by 10 bases, with 13 bases between them. Germline CDR1 is GTSNPN and CDR2 is SVGIG (reference sequence). The CDR3 is made up of 11 amino acids. The CDR3 DNA reads as TGTGCCTGGACGACAGTAGGGCGAGCTTTCTTT. Encoded protein: CAWTTVGRAFF. Variable domain in full (rest from reference TRBV30 and TRBJ1-1): SQTIHQWPATLVQPVGSPLSLECTVEGTSNPNLYWYRQAAGRGLQLLFYSVGIGQISSEVPQNLSASRPQDRQFILSSKKLLLSDSGFYLCAWTTVGRAFFGQGTRLTVV.

This clone was seen once. This sequence joins TRBV6-5 and TRBJ1-2; D not certain. Germline V gene lookup returns CDR1 MNHEY and CDR2 SVGAGI. This CDR3 contains 11 residues. Trimming took off 7 bases at V and 3 bases at J, with 6 bases between the two ends. The CDR3 loop reads CASTRDYGYTF. Here the CDR3 DNA reads TGTGCCAGCACCCGGGACTATGGCTACACCTTC.

V usage is TRBV28 and J usage is TRBJ2-5, with 7 nucleotides matching TRBD2. Per germline, CDR1 MDHEN and CDR2 SYDVKM. The ends lost 3 bases at V and 1 base at J; junction bases unmatched: 8. The CDR3 is 16 amino acids. The CDR3 region is CASSFLLGTTQETQYF. The DNA for the CDR3 is TGTGCCAGCAGTTTCCTTCTAGGGACTACCCAAGAGACCCAGTACTTC. The entire variable domain, with the rest obtained from reference TRBV28 and TRBJ2-5, is as follows: DVKVTQSSRYLVKRTGEKVFLECVQDMDHENMFWYRQDPGLGLRLIYFSYDVKMKEKGDIPEGYSVSREKKERFSLILESASTNQTSMYLCASSFLLGTTQETQYFGPGTRLLVL.

This chain links TRBV6-6 with TRBJ1-5; D is possibly TRBD1 (5 bases). CDR3 length: 15 residues. CDR1 is MNHNY and CDR2 is SVGAGI in the germline V gene (reference sequence). Trimming left V 6 bases short and J 1 base short, with 13 bases between. As DNA, the CDR3 is TGTGCCAGCAGATTAGGGGTTCGGAGCAATCAGCCCCAGCATTTT. As protein: CASRLGVRSNQPQHF.

This clone was recorded once. The CDR3 DNA follows: TGTGCCACCAGTAGGACATCGAACACCGGGGAGCTGTTTTTT. Its translation: CATSRTSNTGELFF. This chain uses TRBV24-1 with TRBJ2-2; tentative D call: TRBD1 (5 bases). V lost 6 bases to trimming and J lost 0 bases, with 7 bases between them. Germline V CDR1 and CDR2: KGHDR, SFDVKD. The length of the CDR3 is 14 residues.

The V gene is TRBV24-1, the J gene TRBJ1-5, with 7 bases identical to TRBD1. The junction had 5 bases not matched to a gene; V was cut back by 9 bases and J by 4 bases. Germline V lookup: CDR1 KGHDR, CDR2 SFDVKD. The CDR3 has 13 residues. CDR3 bases: TGTGCCACCGGCGGGACAGCTAATCAGCCCCAGCATTTT. Its protein product is CATGGTANQPQHF.

This chain joins TRBV7-9 and TRBJ2-2; 7 positions match TRBD2. Losses at the gene ends were 5 bases for V and 1 base for J; bases not matched to a gene: 7. CDR1 and CDR2 (germline): SEHNR, FQNEAQ (reference sequence). The CDR3 has 16 amino acids. DNA for the CDR3: TGTGCCAGCAGCCCCCTAGCTAGCGGGAACACCGGGGAGCTGTTTTTT. Translated, it gives CASSPLASGNTGELFF.

This sequence joins TRBV18 and TRBJ1-2; D is uncertain. V lost 2 bases, J lost 3 bases, and 7 bases lay in between. The CDR3 spans 13 residues. Germline V gives CDR1 KGHSH, CDR2 LQKENI. The DNA for the CDR3 is TGTGCCAGCTCACCAGGAGTGGACTATGGCTACACCTTC. It specifies CASSPGVDYGYTF.

This chain links TRBV25-1 with TRBJ2-7; tentative D call: TRBD2 (6 bases). Germline V lookup: CDR1 MGHDK, CDR2 SYGVNS. The CDR3 is 14 amino acids. The V end was cut by 1 base, the J end by 2 bases, with 9 bases between. The CDR3 loop reads CASSELAEAYEQYF. As DNA, the CDR3 is TGTGCCAGCAGTGAATTAGCGGAGGCCTACGAGCAGTACTTC.

The CDR3 loop reads CASAQEGGRIYGYTF. For the CDR3, the DNA is TGTGCCAGCGCGCAAGAAGGGGGCCGGATCTATGGCTACACCTTC. The rearrangement uses TRBV6-5 and TRBJ1-2; TRBD1 matches 7 bases. J gave up 4 bases and V 8 bases, and 13 bases lay outside the gene matches. This CDR3 region has 15 residues. Germline V lookup: CDR1 MNHEY, CDR2 SVGAGI.

This clone was seen only once. This rearrangement joins TRBV15 to TRBJ2-1; 7 nucleotides match TRBD2. This CDR3 contains 15 residues. Germline CDR1 is LNHNV and CDR2 is YYDKDF (reference sequence). V was pared by 8 bases and J by 4 bases, with 11 bases of the junction left unmatched. CDR3 in DNA: TGTGCCACCCTCCTGGGAGGGAGGGGATACAATGAGCAGTTCTTC. It is translated as CATLLGGRGYNEQFF.

The V call is TRBV5-1, the J call TRBJ1-1; TRBD1 is a possible D gene (5 bases). The CDR3 has 14 amino acids. Germline V gene sequence: CDR1 SGHRS, CDR2 YFSETQ. The V end lost 4 bases, the J end lost 2 bases, and 12 bases lay between the germline ends. The CDR3 sequence is CASSLLTDNTEAFF. CDR3 bases: TGCGCCAGCAGCCTACTGACAGATAACACTGAAGCTTTCTTT.

The chain recombines TRBV28 with TRBJ2-1; 7 nucleotides match TRBD2. The V gene's germline CDR1 is MDHEN and CDR2 SYDVKM. J lost 9 bases, V lost 6 bases, and 20 bases had no gene match. This CDR3 is 17 amino acids long. CDR3 bases: TGTGCCAGCAGAACGAGAGGAGCGGGATCAGTCCTTAGTGAGCAGTTCTTC. Protein product: CASRTRGAGSVLSEQFF.

This rearrangement joins TRBV28 to TRBJ1-4; no clear D gene. The V gene lost 5 bases and the J gene lost 2 bases, with 6 bases spanning the gap. The CDR3 has 13 amino acids. Looked up from germline, CDR1 is MDHEN and CDR2 is SYDVKM. CDR3 protein: CASSLSTNEKLFF. The DNA for the CDR3 is TGTGCCAGCAGTCTTTCCACTAATGAAAAACTGTTTTTT.

The chain combines TRBV29-1 with TRBJ2-1; 8 positions agree with TRBD2. Germline CDR1 reads SQVTM; CDR2 reads ANQGSEA. The CDR3 is 14 amino acids. V lost 3 bases and J lost 6; bases outside the gene matches: 7. The CDR3 DNA reads TGCAGCGTTGATCCGGGACTAGGGTTCAATGAGCAGTTCTTC. It encodes CSVDPGLGFNEQFF.

The V gene is TRBV6-5, the J gene TRBJ1-2; D is perhaps TRBD1 (5 bases). Germline CDR1 reads MNHEY; CDR2 reads SVGAGI. Trimming removed 5 bases from V and 6 bases from J, with 16 bases in between. The CDR3 runs to 14 residues. CDR3 bases: TGTGCCAGCAGTACCCCAGGGTCTTCCGATGGCTACACCTTC. Protein sequence: CASSTPGSSDGYTF.

There are a few counts of this clone. The junction and the germline gene differ at one end; a read error may be behind it. The chain has TRBV6-1 and TRBJ2-5; 8 bases fit TRBD2. The CDR3 runs 14 residues. Germline V gene sequence: CDR1 MNHNS, CDR2 SASEGT. CDR3 coding DNA: TGTGCCAGCAGTCAAGCCGGGACTAGAGAGACCCAGTACTTC. This translates into CASSQAGTRETQYF.

This clone was observed at least ten times. The rearrangement links TRBV6-5 to TRBJ1-6; the D gene is possibly TRBD1 (5 bases). The germline V gene encodes CDR1 MNHEY and CDR2 SVGAGI. The CDR3 length is 13 residues. The ends were cut back, 2 bases at V and 10 bases at J, with 9 bases in the middle. The CDR3 DNA follows: TGTGCCAGCAGTTACCTAGGGGAATCACCCCTCCACTTT. Amino acid sequence: CASSYLGESPLHF.

V and J are TRBV11-3 and TRBJ2-7; no clear D gene. The CDR3 extends over 14 amino acids. V was clipped by 3 bases and J by 3 bases, with 12 bases between them. Germline CDR1 and CDR2: SGHNT and YENEEA. CDR3 protein: CASSFHGLYYEQYF. CDR3 sequence (DNA): TGTGCCAGCAGCTTTCATGGCCTTTACTACGAGCAGTACTTC.

The table lists this clone with a count of one. Other nucleotide sequences from this sample produce the same CDR3. The chain couples TRBV5-1 to TRBJ1-3; D remains unclear. V shed 0 bases and J shed 2 bases, with 6 bases lying between them. This CDR3 is built from 14 residues. Germline lookup yields CDR1 SGHRS and CDR2 YFSETQ. CDR3 amino acids: CASSLAGPGNTIYF. The CDR3 DNA is TGCGCCAGCAGCTTGGCAGGTCCTGGAAACACCATATATTTT.

The chain recombines TRBV18 with TRBJ1-6; D not certain. This CDR3 spans 13 amino acids. Trimming removed 1 base at V and 11 bases at J, with 9 bases between. CDR1 KGHSH and CDR2 LQKENI come from the germline V gene. For the CDR3, the DNA is TGTGCCAGCTCACCACGGGAGGACGCACCCCTCCACTTT. This gives the protein CASSPREDAPLHF.